Below, 29 T cell receptor beta chains from the same sample are listed, as sequenced in a study of blood T cell repertoires in COVID-19. The assay was immunoSEQ multiplex PCR, and TCRdb's table has in-frame clones only and misses some. Of about 300,000 clones listed, about 93% are singletons. Input material: PBMCs or T cells enriched from blood (not recorded which). These receptors originate from a young woman who had recovered from COVID-19.

This chain joins TRBV14 and TRBJ1-1, with 7 positions matching TRBD1. The CDR3 covers 15 residues. CDR1 is SGHDN and CDR2 is FVKESK in the germline V gene. The trim removed 3 bases at V and 4 bases at J, leaving 8 bases unmatched. CDR3 sequence reads: CASSHNRGRGTEAFF. The CDR3 DNA reads as TGTGCCAGCAGCCACAACAGGGGTAGGGGCACTGAAGCTTTCTTT.

This chain connects TRBV7-9 to TRBJ2-1; TRBD2 matches at 13 bases. Germline values: CDR1 SEHNR, CDR2 FQNEAQ (reference sequence). This CDR3 contains 15 residues. Trimming took 11 bases from V and 5 from J; bases not matched to a gene: 9. Here the CDR3 reads CAGTILAGGNNEQFF. In DNA form, the CDR3 reads TGTGCCGGGACAATACTAGCGGGAGGGAACAATGAGCAGTTCTTC.

J is TRBJ2-1 and V is TRBV14; perhaps TRBD2 as D (5 bases). The CDR3 runs to 13 residues. V was pared by 1 base and J by 8 bases, with 9 bases between. From germline, CDR1 is SGHDN and CDR2 FVKESK. The CDR3 sequence: CASSQGTVYEQFF. The CDR3 DNA sequence: TGTGCCAGCAGCCAAGGGACTGTGTATGAGCAGTTCTTC. Using reference TRBV14 and TRBJ2-1 for the parts outside the CDR3, the full variable domain is EAGVTQFPSHSVIEKGQTVTLRCDPISGHDNLYWYRRVMGKEIKFLLHFVKESKQDESGMPNNRFLAERTGGTYSTLKVQPAELEDSGVYFCASSQGTVYEQFFGPGTRLTVL.

The chain uses TRBV7-2 and TRBJ1-1; D might be TRBD1 (5 bases). Germline CDR1 SGHTA, CDR2 FQGNSA. Deletions cut 2 bases from V and 3 bases from J, with 19 bases between. The CDR3 is 17 residues long. The CDR3 spells CASSLYPSITGDTEAFF. The DNA for the CDR3 is TGTGCCAGCAGCTTATATCCCTCGATTACAGGTGACACTGAAGCTTTCTTT.

Of note for this clone: The sample has other DNA sequences that encode this CDR3 too. The chain's CDR3 is CASSLDSTYEQYF. The CDR3 DNA reads as TGTGCCAGCAGCCTGGACTCCACCTACGAGCAGTACTTC. This sequence joins TRBV11-3 and TRBJ2-7, with D possibly being TRBD2 (5 bases). Germline lookup yields CDR1 SGHNT and CDR2 YENEEA. Trimming removed 5 bases from V and 2 bases from J, with 10 bases in between. This CDR3 is built from 13 residues.

The V and J genes are TRBV6-2 or TRBV6-3 and TRBJ2-7; no definite D call. Germline values: CDR1 MNHEY, CDR2 SVGEGT. This CDR3 comprises 18 residues. V lost 0 bases to trimming and J lost 0 bases, with 18 bases between them. Here the CDR3 reads CASSYSPFLAASSYEQYF. The CDR3 nucleotides are TGTGCCAGCAGTTACTCCCCCTTTTTGGCGGCTAGCTCCTACGAGCAGTACTTC.

J is TRBJ2-7 and V is TRBV14; no clear D. Germline CDR1 is SGHDN and CDR2 is FVKESK. V was shortened by 3 bases and J by 0 bases, with 12 bases between the two germline ends. The CDR3 sequence is 15 residues long. The CDR3 bases are TGTGCCAGCAGCCAGGAAAGAGAGGACTCCTACGAGCAGTACTTC. Encoded protein: CASSQEREDSYEQYF.

V usage is TRBV27 and J usage is TRBJ2-1, with TRBD2 matching 11 bases. Germline-derived CDR1 and CDR2 are MNHEY and SMNVEV (reference sequence). Trimming cost V 9 bases and J 4 bases; bases outside gene matches: 5. The CDR3 is made up of 14 amino acids. Here the CDR3 reads CASGGLAVYNEQFF. CDR3 coding DNA: TGTGCCAGTGGGGGACTAGCGGTTTACAATGAGCAGTTCTTC.

The chain employs TRBV18 and TRBJ1-5, with no clear D. CDR1 is KGHSH and CDR2 is LQKENI in the germline V gene. This CDR3 comprises 16 residues. V dropped 2 bases and J dropped 2 bases, with 13 bases sitting between them. The CDR3 spells CASSPITSGGNQPQHF. In DNA form, the CDR3 reads TGTGCCAGCTCACCAATTACTTCCGGGGGCAATCAGCCCCAGCATTTT.

Only one count was recorded for this clone. The genes are TRBV5-1 and TRBJ2-5, with 13 bases matching TRBD2. CDR3 length: 16 amino acids. CDR1 and CDR2 from the germline V gene are SGHRS and YFSETQ. V lost 4 bases to trimming and J lost 2 bases; unmatched junction nucleotides: 5. The CDR3 reads CASSDTSGGGQETQYF. The CDR3 nucleotides are TGCGCCAGCAGCGACACTAGCGGGGGGGGACAAGAGACCCAGTACTTC.

The chain couples TRBV19 to TRBJ2-2, with D possibly matching TRBD2 (6 bases). The CDR3 is 13 amino acids. V was trimmed by 8 bases and J by 6 bases, leaving 13 bases between them. Germline-derived CDR1 and CDR2 are LNHDA and SQIVND (reference sequence). CDR3: CASQTRSSGELFF. As DNA, the CDR3 is TGTGCCAGTCAGACTAGGAGTTCCGGGGAGCTGTTTTTT. Full variable domain (missing parts from reference TRBV19 and TRBJ2-2): DGGITQSPKYLFRKEGQNVTLSCEQNLNHDAMYWYRQDPGQGLRLIYYSQIVNDFQKGDIAEGYSVSREKKESFPLTVTSAQKNPTAFYLCASQTRSSGELFFGEGSRLTVL.

The V and J genes are TRBV2 and TRBJ2-7, with TRBD2 identical over 16 bases. Germline-derived CDR1 and CDR2 are SNHLY and FYNNEI. The CDR3 spans 18 residues. Trimming cost V 6 bases and J 7 bases; bases outside gene matches: 15. The CDR3 nucleotides read TGTGCCAGCAGCCAACCGGGACTAGCGGGAGGGCATCGATGGGAGCAGTACTTC. It codes for CASSQPGLAGGHRWEQYF.

This chain uses TRBV5-6 with TRBJ2-7; 11 bases fit TRBD2. Germline V lookup: CDR1 SGHDT, CDR2 YYEEEE. The ends lost 4 bases at V and 0 bases at J; junction bases unmatched: 15. The CDR3 consists of 19 residues. The CDR3 region has the DNA TGTGCCAGCAGCCTAATAAAAATAGGGACTAGCGGAGACTCCTACGAGCAGTACTTC. Amino acid sequence: CASSLIKIGTSGDSYEQYF.

This clone appeared a few times. The rearrangement links TRBV6-5 to TRBJ1-2; no reliable D call. The CDR3 runs to 13 residues. V lost 2 bases and J 2 bases, leaving 6 bases between the germline ends. Germline assignment: CDR1 MNHEY and CDR2 SVGAGI. The CDR3 is CASSYNRNYGYTF. The CDR3, as DNA: TGTGCCAGCAGTTACAACAGAAACTATGGCTACACCTTC.

The J gene is TRBJ2-6, the V gene TRBV10-2; 12 nucleotides match TRBD1. V lost 7 bases and J lost 1; bases outside the gene matches: 5. The CDR3 is 17 amino acids. Germline CDR1 is WSHSY and CDR2 is SAAADI. The chain's CDR3 is CASNPGQGASGANVLTF. In nucleotides, the CDR3 is TGCGCCAGCAACCCGGGACAGGGGGCTTCTGGGGCCAACGTCCTGACTTTC.

V and J are TRBV6-5 and TRBJ2-7; perhaps TRBD1 as D (6 bases). V lost 6 bases, J lost 2 bases, and 8 bases lay in between. Germline CDR1 is MNHEY and CDR2 is SVGAGI. CDR3 length equals 12 residues. Here the CDR3 DNA reads TGTGCCAGCAGGACAGGTACCTACGAGCAGTACTTC. Translated, it gives CASRTGTYEQYF.

This clone was observed a handful of times. The rearrangement joins TRBV9 to TRBJ2-7, with 7 bases that match TRBD2. The V segment lost 3 bases and the J segment 2 bases; nucleotides outside the gene matches: 5. Per the germline V gene, CDR1 is SGDLS and CDR2 is YYNGEE. The CDR3 consists of 14 residues. The CDR3 sequence: CASSASSGAYEQYF. The CDR3 DNA reads TGTGCCAGCAGCGCATCGAGCGGGGCCTACGAGCAGTACTTC.

V is TRBV5-4 and J is TRBJ2-2, with D possibly being TRBD1 (6 bases). The CDR3 runs 17 residues. V shed 4 bases and J shed 0 bases, with 16 bases lying between them. Germline loops: CDR1 SGHNT, CDR2 YYREEE (reference sequence). The CDR3 here is CASSVNQGTTNTGELFF. The CDR3 DNA reads as TGTGCCAGCAGCGTAAACCAGGGGACAACGAACACCGGGGAGCTGTTTTTT.

This chain uses TRBV2 with TRBJ1-3; D remains unclear. V dropped 6 bases and J dropped 0 bases, with 12 bases sitting between them. CDR1 and CDR2 from the germline V gene are SNHLY and FYNNEI. This CDR3 is 15 amino acids long. The CDR3 DNA reads TGTGCCAGCAGGAAACAGAACCGCTCTGGAAACACCATATATTTT. This codes for CASRKQNRSGNTIYF.

This clone was found once. CDR3 region: CASSLRPPGQGSGNTIYF. The DNA for the CDR3 is TGTGCCAGCAGCTTACGTCCACCGGGACAGGGCTCTGGAAACACCATATATTTT. The chain joins TRBV5-4 to TRBJ1-3; 9 nucleotides line up with TRBD1. CDR1 is SGHNT, CDR2 YYREEE, per germline (reference sequence). V shed 2 bases and J 0 bases; nucleotides not matched to a gene: 9. The CDR3 totals 18 residues. Combining the CDR3 with reference TRBV5-4 and TRBJ1-3 gives the whole variable domain ETGVTQSPTHLIKTRGQQVTLRCSSQSGHNTVSWYQQALGQGPQFIFQYYREEENGRGNFPPRFSGLQFPNYSSELNVNALELDDSALYLCASSLRPPGQGSGNTIYFGEGSWLTVV.

CDR3 in DNA: TGTGCCAGCTCCCGAGGCGCAACAACCACAGATACGCAGTATTTT. It yields the protein CASSRGATTTDTQYF. The chain has TRBV18 and TRBJ2-3, with unresolved D. Germline V gene lookup returns CDR1 KGHSH and CDR2 LQKENI. With 6 bases removed from V and 2 bases from J, the gap between germline ends came to 15 bases. This CDR3 spans 15 amino acids. The full variable domain, its missing parts supplied by reference TRBV18 and TRBJ2-3, is NAGVMQNPRHLVRRRGQEARLRCSPMKGHSHVYWYRQLPEEGLKFMVYLQKENIIDESGMPKERFSAEFPKEGPSILRIQQVVRGDSAAYFCASSRGATTTDTQYFGPGTRLTVL.

This clone is a singleton in its sample. This chain links TRBV10-1 with TRBJ2-2, with D tentatively TRBD1 (6 bases). The CDR3 sequence is 16 residues long. Trimming left V 5 bases short and J 4 bases short, with 17 bases between. Germline loops: CDR1 WNHNN, CDR2 SYGVQD (reference sequence). The CDR3: CASSSDRLGRTGELFF. CDR3 sequence (DNA): TGCGCCAGCAGTTCCGACAGGCTGGGTCGCACCGGGGAGCTGTTTTTT.

This clone turned up a few times. The gene calls are TRBV11-3 and TRBJ2-3; TRBD2 aligns across 10 bases. With V trimmed by 4 bases and J by 1 base, 2 bases remained unmatched. CDR1 and CDR2 from the germline V gene are SGHNT and YENEEA. The CDR3 runs to 15 residues. Written as DNA, the CDR3 is TGTGCCAGCAGCTCCGGGACTAGCGGCACAGATACGCAGTATTTT. It specifies CASSSGTSGTDTQYF. Based on the CDR3 plus reference TRBV11-3 and TRBJ2-3, the full variable domain is EAGVVQSPRYKIIEKKQPVAFWCNPISGHNTLYWYLQNLGQGPELLIRYENEEAVDDSQLPKDRFSAERLKGVDSTLKIQPAELGDSAVYLCASSSGTSGTDTQYFGPGTRLTVL.

The chain is built from TRBV7-8 and TRBJ2-1; no definite D call. Trimming left V 2 bases short and J 7 bases short, with 12 bases between. Germline loops: CDR1 SGHVS, CDR2 FQNEAQ. This CDR3 spans 14 amino acids. CDR3 nucleotide sequence: TGTGCCAGCAGCTTACTCGGGTCCGGGAATGAGCAGTTCTTC. Amino acids: CASSLLGSGNEQFF. The variable domain in full, with the rest retrieved from reference TRBV7-8 and TRBJ2-1, is GAGVSQSPRYKVAKRGQDVALRCDPISGHVSLFWYQQALGQGPEFLTYFQNEAQLDKSGLPSDRFFAERPEGSVSTLKIQRTQQEDSAVYLCASSLLGSGNEQFFGPGTRLTVL.

This clone was seen more than once but under ten times. This chain connects TRBV7-2 to TRBJ1-2; 7 bases are a match to TRBD1. CDR3 length: 15 residues. Germline V gives CDR1 SGHTA, CDR2 FQGNSA. Losses at the gene ends were 1 base for V and 0 bases for J; bases not matched to a gene: 2. The CDR3 loop is CASSLGDRPNYGYTF. In nucleotides, the CDR3 is TGTGCCAGCAGCTTAGGGGACAGACCTAACTATGGCTACACCTTC. The full variable domain, its missing parts supplied by reference TRBV7-2 and TRBJ1-2, is GAGVSQSPSNKVTEKGKDVELRCDPISGHTALYWYRQSLGQGLEFLIYFQGNSAPDKSGLPSDRFSAERTGGSVSTLTIQRTQQEDSAVYLCASSLGDRPNYGYTFGSGTRLTVV.

The gene calls are TRBV6-5 and TRBJ1-3; weak D call: TRBD1 (6 bases). Trimming shortened V by 4 bases and J by 0 bases, and 7 bases separated the two germline ends. Germline values: CDR1 MNHEY, CDR2 SVGAGI. CDR3 size: 14 residues. CDR3 DNA: TGTGCCAGCAGTTCACAGGGCTCTGGAAACACCATATATTTT. Translated: CASSSQGSGNTIYF.

J is TRBJ2-7 and V is TRBV2; 11 positions match TRBD1. The CDR3 runs 15 residues. Trimming at V came to 5 bases and at J to 5 bases, leaving 8 bases not matched to a gene. Germline V gene lookup returns CDR1 SNHLY and CDR2 FYNNEI. CDR3 region: CASSQDRGRPHEQYF. Written as DNA, the CDR3 is TGTGCCAGCAGTCAGGACAGGGGGCGTCCCCACGAGCAGTACTTC.

The chain carries TRBV11-2 and TRBJ1-1; the D is unclear. The length of the CDR3 is 14 residues. The V end was cut by 1 base, the J end by 8 bases, with 14 bases between. In germline, CDR1 is SGHAT, CDR2 FQNNGV. CDR3 amino acids: CASSLVSGRPEAFF. The DNA of the CDR3 is TGTGCCAGCAGCTTAGTATCAGGAAGGCCAGAAGCTTTCTTT.

The chain combines TRBV2 with TRBJ1-2, with TRBD1 identical over 8 bases. V dropped 4 bases and J dropped 3; count of bases not matched to a gene: 7. Germline CDR1 reads SNHLY; CDR2 reads FYNNEI. CDR3 length: 15 amino acids. CDR3 loop: CASSGWTGYDYGYTF. As DNA, the CDR3 is TGTGCCAGCAGTGGATGGACAGGGTATGACTATGGCTACACCTTC. Complete variable domain (other parts from reference TRBV2 and TRBJ1-2): EPEVTQTPSHQVTQMGQEVILRCVPISNHLYFYWYRQILGQKVEFLVSFYNNEISEKSEIFDDQFSVERPDGSNFTLKIRSTKLEDSAMYFCASSGWTGYDYGYTFGSGTRLTVV.